This T cell receptor beta chain emerged from a study of beta chain features in type 1 diabetes. Notes on the study in general: Researchers report that Type 1 diabetes patients had moderately but significantly shorter TCRB CDR3s across all four CD4+ subsets. A pattern of fewer insertions and more deletions at VDJ junctions was seen in type 1 diabetes patients.

As for this clone: Its antigen remains unidentified.

Expressed TCRB transcripts got sequenced, as all isolated RNA was reverse transcribed. Data came from immunoSEQ multiplex PCR; TCRdb stores just in-frame clones and leaves some out. The table lists roughly 38,000 clones, around 63% of them singletons. Germline V lookup: CDR1 LNHDA, CDR2 SQIVND (reference sequence). V lost 2 bases and J 6 bases, leaving 21 bases between the germline ends. This CDR3 has 17 residues. The chain carries TRBV19 and TRBJ2-3; D is perhaps TRBD2 (7 bases). The receptor's source is a man in his thirties or forties with type 1 diabetes. Some clones in this sample may be carry-over from other donors' samples. Sequencing input: Tregs from blood. The CDR3 DNA sequence: TGTGCCAGTAGTATATCAGCAGTTGGGGGGGCGATGGATACGCAGTATTTT. It specifies CASSISAVGGAMDTQYF.